This T cell receptor beta chain emerged from a study of shared clonotypes between healthy human individuals. Findings and caveats of the study: It was the non-shared clonotypes that had lower generation probabilities than clonotypes shared by all four donors.

In the authors' workflow: From ImmunoSEQ came sequences covering only the junction and carrying no quality scores, so filtering differed. The data were produced by immunoSEQ multiplex PCR, yet TCRdb's version contains in-frame clones alone and is incomplete. From that table come the V and J calls and clone size; the DNA was used to work out D and trimming. The data show about 2 million clones, 85% to 95% seen once. This clone appeared a single time. The antigen is unknown. The germline CDR1 and CDR2 sequences are SEHNR and FQNEAQ (reference sequence). With V trimmed by 1 base and J by 10 bases, 9 bases remained unmatched. The CDR3 spans 14 residues. Healthy HIV-negative adults without recent acute infections or vaccinations served as donors.

Sequencing was performed on naive CD4+ T cells sorted from blood. Indicated subset: CD45RA+ positively selected. The rearrangement uses TRBV7-9 and TRBJ1-1; 7 bases line up with TRBD1. The clonotype originates from a young man in good health. This CDR3 reads CASSLGLQGMAAFF. CDR3 bases: TGTGCCAGCAGCTTAGGCCTACAGGGGATGGCAGCTTTCTTT.